The entry below gives a single T cell receptor beta chain sequence along with its context. Antigen specificity is unknown. The data belong to a study of cytomegalovirus exposure and HLA in healthy donors. Points from the study as a whole: Common viral pathogens seemed to be connected with several of the most significant clusters, according to a later analysis. Several V segments, TRBV6-2 and TRBV6-3 among them, could not be told apart and were dropped.

With 60 Vbeta and 13 Jbeta primers, the PCR was carried out. Assay used: immunoSEQ multiplex PCR; TCRdb lists only in-frame clones, some missing. The data contain some 80,000 clones, 78% of them singletons. Trimming took 10 bases from V and 4 from J, leaving 8 bases between them. The CDR3 consists of 11 residues. CDR1 is SNHLY, CDR2 FYNNEI, per germline. The gene calls are TRBV2 and TRBJ2-1; D is undetermined. The sequencing input was PBMCs. The source is a young man in good health and CMV-seropositive. CDR3 coding DNA: TGTGCCACGACCAGGTACAATGAGCAGTTCTTC. Translating gives CATTRYNEQFF.